Included here is one T cell receptor (beta chain) sequence, with context. In its sample, this clone was seen once. Its binding antigen is unknown. No base quality information exists; no much larger clone differs at one position. The CDR3 regions of human TCRbeta chains were analyzed by immunosequencing. The authors processed their data as follows. Repertoire TCRs were checked for matches against a reference library of SARS-CoV-2-specific TCRs that had been generated using the MIRA antigen-specificity platform. Breadth was defined as the fraction of unique TCRs that were SARS-CoV-2-associated, and depth was defined as the fraction of total T cells that were SARS-CoV-2-associated. Using the MIRA data, each spike-specific TCR was mapped to the spike region that the TCR reacts to and placed in a CD4 or CD8 class. Log10-transformed breadth and depth values were compared by one-way ANOVA with Sidak's multiple comparisons tests. TCRdb provides this immuneACCESS table in a form limited to in-frame rearrangements. Some clones are lacking; in checked studies, under half of them reflect an unresolved V gene, and why the rest are absent is not known. That table supplies the V and J calls and clone size; D and trimming were determined from the DNA. Recorded for this sample are 110,000 or so clones; around 90% of them occurred a single time. Jointly, the top ten make up 4% to 4.5% of the sample.

The entry originates in a study of T cell responses to AZD1222 COVID-19 vaccine (dated by TCRdb to the early 2020s). Background on the whole study: A total of about 230 trial participants underwent TCR sequencing, of whom approximately 210 received two doses of AZD1222 and approximately 25 received two doses of the MenACWY control vaccine. Trial participants were enrolled by age into subgroups of 18-55, 56-69 and 70-plus years, and around 150, 28 and 57 TCR-sequenced participants, respectively, were included in these subgroups.

In light of the paper, this sample's time point label describes: about 28 days (+/-7) after the second vaccine dose. In light of the paper, this sample's treatment or condition label describes: meningococcal conjugate vaccine given as trial control. The vaccinee samples were drawn from two UK trials, COV001 and COV002, one of which was a single-blind randomized controlled phase 2/3 trial testing AZD1222 (ChAdOx1 nCoV-19) in healthy adults. Trial participant PBMC samples were collected at day 0 and day 28 after the second dose for TCRbeta chain sequencing. The CDR3 goes from the cysteine to the phenylalanine over 14 residues. The entry retains the CDR3 DNA only, 42 bases that are in frame from base 1. In the germline V gene (reference sequence), CDR1 corresponds to SEHNR and CDR2 to FQNEAQ. Ends trimmed: V by 4 bases, J by 2 bases; bases unmatched to a gene: 4. The paper as a whole reports these results and caveats: Participants were mostly white British and included more females than males, and it was suggested by the authors that clonal diversity may have been underestimated. The 56-69-year group was small, and its depth increase did not reach significance, likely because of low power. Vaccine-associated CD4 TCRs spanned the whole spike protein, with dominant responses in regions 160-218 and 743-854. Epitopes outside the regions mutated in the B.1.351 and B.1.1.7 variants were reportedly recognized by nearly half of the unique spike-specific TCRs. Because no day 14 peak-response samples were available, the repertoires could be characterized only after the peak T cell response. A significant rise in spike-specific TCR breadth and depth was observed after two AZD1222 doses relative to day 0 and relative to MenACWY recipients. Conclusions about previously exposed vaccinees were limited because only six AZD1222 recipients were SARS-CoV-2 seropositive at baseline.

The sequenced sample was peripheral blood, obtained 28 days after the second dose of the MenACWY control vaccine. The rearrangement combines TRBV7-9 with TRBJ1-2, and TRBD1 aligns with 7 junction nucleotides. The clonotype was recovered from an adult who received the MenACWY meningococcal vaccine as a control. The CDR3 protein: CASSSLDRNYGYTF. The DNA is as follows: TGTGCCAGCAGCTCACTGGACAGGAACTATGGCTACACCTTC.